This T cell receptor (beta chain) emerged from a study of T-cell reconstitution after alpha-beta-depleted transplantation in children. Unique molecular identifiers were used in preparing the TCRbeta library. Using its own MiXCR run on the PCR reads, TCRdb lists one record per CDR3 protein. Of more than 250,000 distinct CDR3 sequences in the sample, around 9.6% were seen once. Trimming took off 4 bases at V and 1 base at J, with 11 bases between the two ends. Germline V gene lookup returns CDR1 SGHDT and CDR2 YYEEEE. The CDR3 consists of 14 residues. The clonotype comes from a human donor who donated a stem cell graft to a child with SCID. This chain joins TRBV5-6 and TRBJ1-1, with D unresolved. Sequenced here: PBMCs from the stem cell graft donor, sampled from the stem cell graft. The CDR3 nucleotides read TGTGCCAGCAGCCCCGGGGTCTCGAACACTGAAGCTTTCTTT. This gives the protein CASSPGVSNTEAFF. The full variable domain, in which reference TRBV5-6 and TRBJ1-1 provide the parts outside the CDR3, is DAGVTQSPTHLIKTRGQQVTLRCSPKSGHDTVSWYQQALGQGPQFIFQYYEEEERQRGNFPDRFSGHQFPNYSSELNVNALLLGDSALYLCASSPGVSNTEAFFGQGTRLTVV.